Sequencing of this T cell receptor (beta chain) was carried out in a study of blood T cell repertoires in COVID-19. In the study overall: There were acute and convalescent COVID-19 samples, and they came from the United States, Italy and Spain. PBMCs, B-cell-depleted T cells, or T cells were the source of the cDNA or gDNA that made up the material.

The germline V gene has CDR1 SNHLY and CDR2 FYNNEI. The V gene end was trimmed by 3 bases and the J gene end by 9 bases; junction bases not matched to a gene: 8. The CDR3 consists of 15 residues. Under the authors' procedure: Amplification of reference gene primers provided the estimated nucleated cell counts. This table comes from immunoSEQ multiplex PCR, and its TCRdb copy is limited to in-frame clones, with some not included. V and J calls and clone size follow that table, whereas D and trimming were derived from the DNA. The data hold 150,000 to 200,000 clones, with approximately 88% observed a single time. This clone appeared once.

The sample comprised peripheral blood. The receptor comes from a woman of 80 years or more with active or convalescent COVID-19. This rearrangement joins TRBV2 to TRBJ2-1; TRBD2 matches at 10 bases. The CDR3 nucleotides are TGTGCCAGCAGTGAGCAGCGGGGGGGTTTGATTGAGCAGTTCTTC. This gives the protein CASSEQRGGLIEQFF. Full variable domain (rest looked up from reference TRBV2 and TRBJ2-1): EPEVTQTPSHQVTQMGQEVILRCVPISNHLYFYWYRQILGQKVEFLVSFYNNEISEKSEIFDDQFSVERPDGSNFTLKIRSTKLEDSAMYFCASSEQRGGLIEQFFGPGTRLTVL.